This TCR beta chain emerged from a study of cytomegalovirus exposure and HLA in healthy donors. Study details: The same platform used for the roughly 610 first-cohort repertoires was also used for the 130 or so validation repertoires, as a later analysis reported.

Study-wide results and caveats: In vitro checks showed that a few CMV-associated chains really do target CMV antigens. Associated with cytomegalovirus, according to the listing, were 150 to 200 TCR beta chains.

The approximately 130-subject validation cohort, separate from the roughly 700-subject first cohort, included the donors. As regards this clone: The antigen is not known.

The CDR3 runs to 12 residues. Between the trimmed V and J ends, which lost 3 bases and 1 base, there was a span of 4 bases. Germline CDR1 SEHNR, CDR2 FQNEAQ (reference sequence). Assay used: immunoSEQ multiplex PCR; TCRdb lists only in-frame clones, some missing. The sample includes around 56,000 clones, approximately 92% of them seen just once. The TCR was taken from a woman younger than 30 in good health and CMV-seronegative. The sample consisted of PBMCs. The gene calls are TRBV7-9 and TRBJ2-7; no definite D call. The CDR3 protein is CASSFMSYEQYF. CDR3 coding DNA: TGTGCCAGCAGCTTTATGTCCTACGAGCAGTACTTC. Drawing the rest from reference TRBV7-9 and TRBJ2-7, the complete variable domain is DTGVSQNPRHKITKRGQNVTFRCDPISEHNRLYWYRQTLGQGPEFLTYFQNEAQLEKSRLLSDRFSAERPKGSFSTLEIQRTEQGDSAMYLCASSFMSYEQYFGPGTRLTVT.